A selection of T cell receptor beta chains follows, all from one sample in a study of cytomegalovirus exposure and HLA in healthy donors. Only in-frame clones appear in the TCRdb table, and some are missing; sequencing was by immunoSEQ multiplex PCR. The sample has approximately 40,000 clones, 55% to 75% seen once. The sample consisted of PBMCs. The receptor source for this set is a man between 45 and 60 years old in good health and CMV-seropositive. CDR3s include the opening cysteine and the closing phenylalanine or tryptophan. The D gene is left open where the match is weak. Part of the rows lack a size; the others show once, few, many or a class for expanded clones.

>.|.|15|TRBJ2-3|TRBV2
CASNYGGGGTDTQYF
TGTGCCAGCAACTATGGGGGGGGCGGCACAGATACGCAGTATTTT
>.|.|13|TRBJ2-7|TRBV7-2
CASSPGGIYEQYF
TGTGCCAGCAGCCCTGGGGGGATCTACGAGCAGTACTTC
>few|.|13|TRBJ2-5|TRBV9
CASSGTPGETQYF
TGTGCCAGCAGCGGGACCCCAGGGGAGACCCAGTACTTC
>.|.|16|TRBJ2-3|TRBV11-2
CASSLDGGPGTDTQYF
TGTGCCAGCAGCTTAGATGGCGGGCCGGGCACAGATACGCAGTATTTT
>few|.|17|TRBJ2-3|TRBV4-1
CASSLSRGGRGLYTQYF
TGCGCCAGCAGCCTTTCTCGCGGGGGCCGGGGTTTGTATACGCAGTATTTT
>.|TRBD1|16|TRBJ1-1|TRBV7-2
CASSLGDRGWNTEAFF
TGTGCCAGCAGCTTAGGGGACAGGGGGTGGAACACTGAAGCTTTCTTT
>once|TRBD1|15|TRBJ1-2|TRBV7-9
CASSLLDRANYGYTF
TGTGCCAGCAGCTTACTGGACAGGGCTAACTATGGCTACACCTTC
>.|.|13|TRBJ2-5|TRBV2
CASSSSGQETQYF
TGTGCCAGCAGCTCCTCGGGCCAAGAGACCCAGTACTTC
>.|.|16|TRBJ1-6|TRBV7-9
CASSLDLQGRLSPLHF
TGTGCCAGCAGCCTAGATCTTCAGGGGCGGCTCTCACCCCTCCACTTT
>.|.|14|TRBJ2-4|TRBV7-2
CASSWDILKNIQYF
TGTGCCAGCAGCTGGGACATACTCAAAAACATTCAGTACTTC
>once|.|15|TRBJ2-3|TRBV7-2
CASTQEGPSTDTQYF
TGTGCCAGCACCCAGGAGGGGCCCAGCACAGATACGCAGTATTTT
>.|.|13|TRBJ1-3|TRBV28
CAINSGAGNTIYF
TGTGCCATCAACTCAGGGGCTGGAAACACCATATATTTT
>.|.|12|TRBJ1-6|TRBV19
CASSGTDSPLHF
TGTGCCAGTAGTGGGACTGATTCACCCCTCCACTTT
>.|.|13|TRBJ1-1|TRBV6-1
CASRFTGSTEAFF
TGTGCCAGCAGATTTACAGGGAGCACTGAAGCTTTCTTT
>.|TRBD1|16|TRBJ1-5|TRBV10-1
CASRTDREKSNQPQHF
TGCGCCAGCCGTACGGACAGGGAGAAGAGCAATCAGCCCCAGCATTTT
>.|TRBD1|18|TRBJ1-4|TRBV9
CASSPGQTYPATNEKLFF
TGTGCCAGCAGCCCGGGACAGACCTATCCTGCAACTAATGAAAAACTGTTTTTT
>few|.|14|TRBJ2-6|TRBV19
CASKENSGANVLTF
TGTGCCAGTAAGGAGAACTCTGGGGCCAACGTCCTGACTTTC
>.|.|11|TRBJ2-1|TRBV5-6
CASSLRDEQFF
TGTGCCAGCAGCTTGCGGGATGAGCAGTTCTTC
>.|.|11|TRBJ2-7|TRBV7-2
CASSLRYEQYF
TGTGCCAGCAGCTTACGGTACGAGCAGTACTTC
>.|.|14|TRBJ2-3|TRBV30
CAWSGSRRTDTQYF
TGTGCCTGGAGTGGCTCCCGGCGGACAGATACGCAGTATTTT
>few|TRBD1|18|TRBJ1-4|TRBV4-2
CASSQDVSGTATNEKLFF
TGTGCCAGCAGCCAAGATGTCTCCGGGACAGCAACTAATGAAAAACTGTTTTTT
>.|TRBD1|16|TRBJ2-2|TRBV18
CASSPDRPANTGELFF
TGTGCCAGCTCACCGGACAGGCCCGCGAACACCGGGGAGCTGTTTTTT
>.|.|15|TRBJ2-1|TRBV10-3
CATTRDLGSYNEQFF
TGTGCCACCACCCGGGACTTGGGGTCCTACAATGAGCAGTTCTTC
>few|TRBD1|15|TRBJ2-7|TRBV13
CASSDRGTGNYEQYF
TGTGCCAGCAGCGACCGGGGGACAGGGAACTACGAGCAGTACTTC
>few|TRBD1|15|TRBJ1-1|TRBV12-5
CASGLGQGPEFEAFF
TGTGCTAGTGGTTTGGGACAGGGCCCCGAGTTTGAAGCTTTCTTT
>.|.|15|TRBJ2-3|TRBV5-1
CASSTSTASTDTQYF
TGCGCCAGCAGCACGTCGACAGCTAGCACAGATACGCAGTATTTT
>.|.|14|TRBJ2-5|TRBV5-1
CASRPGTYQETQYF
TGCGCCAGCAGACCCGGGACATACCAAGAGACCCAGTACTTC
>.|TRBD2|16|TRBJ2-5|TRBV14
CASSQSSGGREETQYF
TGTGCCAGCAGCCAGAGTAGCGGGGGCAGGGAAGAGACCCAGTACTTC
>few|.|12|TRBJ1-3|TRBV5-6
CASSLGDQGLYF
TGTGCCAGCAGCTTGGGGGACCAGGGGCTATATTTT
>.|TRBD1|14|TRBJ1-6|TRBV2
CASTVGQGNSPLHF
TGTGCCAGCACCGTAGGACAGGGAAATTCACCCCTCCACTTT
>.|TRBD1|12|TRBJ2-7|TRBV25-1
CASGTGDYEQYF
TGTGCCAGCGGGACAGGGGACTACGAGCAGTACTTC
>.|.|13|TRBJ2-7|TRBV19
CASNFQEGYEQYF
TGTGCCAGTAATTTCCAGGAGGGCTACGAGCAGTACTTC
>.|TRBD1|15|TRBJ1-5|TRBV10-3
CAISERTGPNQPQHF
TGTGCCATCAGTGAGAGGACAGGGCCTAATCAGCCCCAGCATTTT
>.|.|14|TRBJ2-1|TRBV13
CASSLSGSGNEQFF
TGTGCCAGCAGCTTAAGCGGGTCGGGCAATGAGCAGTTCTTC
>few|.|14|TRBJ1-2|TRBV6-5
CASSYLDTDYGYTF
TGTGCCAGCAGTTACCTTGACACGGACTATGGCTACACCTTC
>.|TRBD1|14|TRBJ1-4|TRBV28
CASSRQGRREKLFF
TGTGCCAGCAGTCGACAGGGGCGGAGAGAAAAACTGTTTTTT
>.|.|15|TRBJ1-2|TRBV4-1
CASSQTPGAENGYTF
TGCGCCAGCAGCCAGACCCCAGGGGCGGAGAATGGCTACACCTTC
>few|.|15|TRBJ1-3|TRBV10-3
CAISELDSNGNTIYF
TGTGCCATCAGTGAGTTGGACAGTAATGGAAACACCATATATTTT
>.|.|13|TRBJ1-6|TRBV6-1
CASSESGVGPLHF
TGTGCCAGCAGTGAATCGGGTGTGGGACCCCTCCACTTT
>.|.|14|TRBJ1-6|TRBV9
CASSVPLITSPLHF
TGTGCCAGCAGCGTACCGCTTATCACATCACCCCTCCACTTT
>.|TRBD1|16|TRBJ2-3|TRBV28
CASSPPNRGSTDTQYF
TGTGCCAGCAGCCCACCCAACAGGGGTAGCACAGATACGCAGTATTTT
>.|TRBD1|18|TRBJ2-6|TRBV5-1
CASTLSSGTGSGANVLTF
TGCGCCAGCACCCTCTCTTCAGGGACAGGCTCTGGGGCCAACGTCCTGACTTTC
>.|.|13|TRBJ2-7|TRBV11-2
CASSLDLGAEQYF
TGTGCCAGCAGCTTAGATCTAGGGGCCGAGCAGTACTTC
>.|TRBD1|15|TRBJ2-3|TRBV4-3
CASSQDYRGAGTQYF
TGCGCCAGCAGCCAAGATTACAGGGGGGCCGGTACGCAGTATTTT
>.|.|17|TRBJ1-1|TRBV28
CASSYPGRLNQYTEAFF
TGTGCCAGCAGCTACCCCGGGAGGCTTAATCAGTACACTGAAGCTTTCTTT
>.|TRBD1|16|TRBJ1-1|TRBV5-1
CASSHGTGGRSTEAFF
TGCGCCAGCAGCCACGGGACAGGGGGCAGGAGCACTGAAGCTTTCTTT
>.|TRBD2|18|TRBJ2-3|TRBV9
CASSPRTSGGAVTDTQYF
TGTGCCAGCAGCCCCCGGACTAGCGGGGGGGCTGTCACAGATACGCAGTATTTT
>.|.|17|TRBJ1-5|TRBV7-2
CASSFIISGGFDQPQHF
TGTGCCAGCAGCTTTATCATTAGTGGAGGGTTCGATCAGCCCCAGCATTTT
>.|TRBD1|12|TRBJ1-2|TRBV28
CASRITSGQSYF
TGTGCCAGCAGAATTACATCGGGACAGTCTTACTTC
>.|.|12|TRBJ1-2|TRBV5-6
CASSLVSRDATF
TGTGCCAGCAGCCTTGTCTCACGGGATGCCACCTTC
>.|TRBD2|15|TRBJ2-5|TRBV6-1
CASSSGGLGRETQYF
TGTGCCAGCAGCAGCGGGGGGCTGGGCCGGGAGACCCAGTACTTC
>.|.|14|TRBJ1-3|TRBV30
CAWSGAFSGNTIYF
TGTGCCTGGAGTGGCGCATTCTCTGGAAACACCATATATTTT
>.|.|13|TRBJ1-2|TRBV5-1
CASSLAPGYGYTF
TGCGCCAGCAGCTTGGCCCCCGGGTATGGCTACACCTTC
>.|TRBD1|14|TRBJ2-7|TRBV6-5
CASSTPGGSYEQYF
TGTGCCAGCAGTACCCCAGGGGGTAGCTACGAGCAGTACTTC
>.|.|14|TRBJ1-6|TRBV7-8
CASSSDGNNSPLHF
TGTGCCAGCAGCTCGGACGGGAATAATTCACCCCTCCACTTT
>few|TRBD1|12|TRBJ1-2|TRBV30
CAWRAGGYGYTF
TGTGCCTGGAGGGCAGGGGGCTATGGCTACACCTTC
>.|TRBD2|13|TRBJ2-1|TRBV29-1
CSASGGTYNEQFF
TGCAGCGCTAGCGGGGGGACCTACAATGAGCAGTTCTTC
>.|TRBD1|16|TRBJ2-2|TRBV7-7
CASSLEGRGRTGELFF
TGTGCCAGCAGCTTAGAGGGCAGGGGGCGCACCGGGGAGCTGTTTTTT
>.|TRBD1|17|TRBJ2-6|TRBV4-1
CASSQPTGGAGANVLTF
TGCGCCAGCAGCCAACCCACAGGGGGCGCTGGGGCCAACGTCCTGACTTTC
>few|.|16|TRBJ1-2|TRBV5-4
CASSLLQGRDDGGYTF
TGTGCCAGCAGCTTGCTACAGGGAAGGGACGATGGTGGCTACACCTTC